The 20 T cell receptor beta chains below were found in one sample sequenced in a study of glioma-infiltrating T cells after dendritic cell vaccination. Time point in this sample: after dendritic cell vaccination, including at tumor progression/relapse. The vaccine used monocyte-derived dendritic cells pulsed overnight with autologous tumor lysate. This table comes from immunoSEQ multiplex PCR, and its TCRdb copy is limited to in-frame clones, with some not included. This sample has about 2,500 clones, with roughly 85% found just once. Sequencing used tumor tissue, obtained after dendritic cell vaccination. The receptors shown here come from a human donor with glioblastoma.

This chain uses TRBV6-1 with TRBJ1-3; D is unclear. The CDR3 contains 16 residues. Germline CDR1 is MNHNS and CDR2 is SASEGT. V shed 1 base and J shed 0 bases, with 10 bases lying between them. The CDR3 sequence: CASSEVGGSSGNTIYF. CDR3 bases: TGTGCCAGCAGTGAAGTGGGCGGGAGCTCTGGAAACACCATATATTTT.

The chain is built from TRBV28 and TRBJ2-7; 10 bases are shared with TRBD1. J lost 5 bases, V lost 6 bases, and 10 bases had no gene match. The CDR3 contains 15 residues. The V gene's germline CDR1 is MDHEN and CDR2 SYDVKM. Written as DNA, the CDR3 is TGTGCCAGCAGACCTCCGGGACAGGGGTCCCACGAGCAGTACTTC. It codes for CASRPPGQGSHEQYF.

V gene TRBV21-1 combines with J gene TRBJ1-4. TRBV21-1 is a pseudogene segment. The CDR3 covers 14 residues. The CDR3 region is CASNRPREDEKLFF. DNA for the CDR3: TGTGCCAGCAACAGACCAAGGGAGGATGAAAAACTGTTTTTT.

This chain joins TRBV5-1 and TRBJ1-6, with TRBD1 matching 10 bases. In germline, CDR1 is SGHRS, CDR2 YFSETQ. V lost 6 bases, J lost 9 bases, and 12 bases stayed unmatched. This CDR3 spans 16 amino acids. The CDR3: CASTSGDRDRGSPLHF. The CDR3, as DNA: TGCGCCAGCACCTCTGGCGATAGGGACAGGGGTTCACCCCTCCACTTT. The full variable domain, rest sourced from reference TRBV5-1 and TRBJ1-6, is KAGVTQTPRYLIKTRGQQVTLSCSPISGHRSVSWYQQTPGQGLQFLFEYFSETQRNKGNFPGRFSGRQFSNSRSEMNVSTLELGDSALYLCASTSGDRDRGSPLHFGNGTRLTVT.

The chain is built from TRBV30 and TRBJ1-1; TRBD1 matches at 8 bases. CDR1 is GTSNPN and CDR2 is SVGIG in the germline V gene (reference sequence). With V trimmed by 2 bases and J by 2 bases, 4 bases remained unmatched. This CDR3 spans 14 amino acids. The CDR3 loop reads CAWSPTGVNTEAFF. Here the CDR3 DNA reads TGTGCCTGGAGTCCGACAGGGGTCAACACTGAAGCTTTCTTT.

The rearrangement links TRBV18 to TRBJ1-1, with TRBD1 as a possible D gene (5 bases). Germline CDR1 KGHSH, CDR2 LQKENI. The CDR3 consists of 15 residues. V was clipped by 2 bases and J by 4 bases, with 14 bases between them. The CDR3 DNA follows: TGTGCCAGCTCACCAAACCAGGGTTACGGCACTGAAGCTTTCTTT. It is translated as CASSPNQGYGTEAFF. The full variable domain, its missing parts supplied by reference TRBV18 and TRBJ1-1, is NAGVMQNPRHLVRRRGQEARLRCSPMKGHSHVYWYRQLPEEGLKFMVYLQKENIIDESGMPKERFSAEFPKEGPSILRIQQVVRGDSAAYFCASSPNQGYGTEAFFGQGTRLTVV.

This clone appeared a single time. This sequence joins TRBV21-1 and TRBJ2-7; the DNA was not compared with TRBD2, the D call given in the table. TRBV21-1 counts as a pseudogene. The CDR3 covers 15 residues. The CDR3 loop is CASSSGTSATYEQYF. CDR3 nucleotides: TGTGCCAGCAGCAGCGGGACTAGCGCAACCTACGAGCAGTACTTC.

CDR3 coding DNA: TGCGCCAGCAGTCTGGCTTTGAACACTGAAGCTTTCTTT. It specifies CASSLALNTEAFF. The chain carries TRBV4-3 and TRBJ1-1; D not resolved. From germline, CDR1 is LGHNA and CDR2 YSLEER. Trimming shortened V by 6 bases and J by 0 bases, and 8 bases separated the two germline ends. The length of the CDR3 is 13 residues.

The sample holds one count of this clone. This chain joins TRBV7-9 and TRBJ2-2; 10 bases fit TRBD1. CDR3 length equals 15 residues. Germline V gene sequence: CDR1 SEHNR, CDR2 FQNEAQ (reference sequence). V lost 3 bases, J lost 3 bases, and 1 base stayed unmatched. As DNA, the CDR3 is TGTGCCAGCAGCTTGGACAGGGGGTACACCGGGGAGCTGTTTTTT. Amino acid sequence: CASSLDRGYTGELFF. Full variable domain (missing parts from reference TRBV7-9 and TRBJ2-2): DTGVSQNPRHKITKRGQNVTFRCDPISEHNRLYWYRQTLGQGPEFLTYFQNEAQLEKSRLLSDRFSAERPKGSFSTLEIQRTEQGDSAMYLCASSLDRGYTGELFFGEGSRLTVL.

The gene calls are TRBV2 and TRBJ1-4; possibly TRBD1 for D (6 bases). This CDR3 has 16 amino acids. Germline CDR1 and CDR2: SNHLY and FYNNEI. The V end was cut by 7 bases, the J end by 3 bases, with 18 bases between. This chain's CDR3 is CASTIQGFRSNEKLFF. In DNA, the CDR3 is TGTGCCAGCACCATACAGGGTTTTCGGTCTAATGAAAAACTGTTTTTT.

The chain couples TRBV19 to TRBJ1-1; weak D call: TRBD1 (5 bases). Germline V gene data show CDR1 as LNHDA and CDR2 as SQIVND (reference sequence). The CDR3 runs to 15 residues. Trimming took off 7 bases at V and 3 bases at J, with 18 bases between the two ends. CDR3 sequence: CASTPGHSLDTEAFF. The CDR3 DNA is TGTGCCAGTACCCCAGGACACTCCTTGGACACTGAAGCTTTCTTT.

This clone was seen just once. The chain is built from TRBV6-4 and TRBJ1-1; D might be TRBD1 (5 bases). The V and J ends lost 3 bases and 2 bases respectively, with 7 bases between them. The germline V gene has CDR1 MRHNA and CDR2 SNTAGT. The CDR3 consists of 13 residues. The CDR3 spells CASSERDNTEAFF. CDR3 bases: TGTGCCAGCAGTGAGCGGGACAACACTGAAGCTTTCTTT.

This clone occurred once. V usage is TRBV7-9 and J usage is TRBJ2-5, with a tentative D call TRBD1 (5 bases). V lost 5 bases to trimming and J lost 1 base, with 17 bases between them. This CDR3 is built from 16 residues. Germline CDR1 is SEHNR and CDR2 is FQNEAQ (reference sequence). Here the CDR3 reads CASSPLPRTSQETQYF. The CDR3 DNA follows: TGTGCCAGCAGCCCGCTCCCCCGGACATCCCAAGAGACCCAGTACTTC.

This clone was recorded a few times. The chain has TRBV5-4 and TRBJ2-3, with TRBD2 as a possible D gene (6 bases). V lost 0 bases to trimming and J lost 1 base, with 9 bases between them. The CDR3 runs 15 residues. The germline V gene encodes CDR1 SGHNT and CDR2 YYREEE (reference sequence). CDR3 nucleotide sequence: TGTGCCAGCAGCTTGGGGGGGGTAGGCACAGATACGCAGTATTTT. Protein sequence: CASSLGGVGTDTQYF. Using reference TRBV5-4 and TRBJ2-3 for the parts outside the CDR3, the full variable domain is ETGVTQSPTHLIKTRGQQVTLRCSSQSGHNTVSWYQQALGQGPQFIFQYYREEENGRGNFPPRFSGLQFPNYSSELNVNALELDDSALYLCASSLGGVGTDTQYFGPGTRLTVL.

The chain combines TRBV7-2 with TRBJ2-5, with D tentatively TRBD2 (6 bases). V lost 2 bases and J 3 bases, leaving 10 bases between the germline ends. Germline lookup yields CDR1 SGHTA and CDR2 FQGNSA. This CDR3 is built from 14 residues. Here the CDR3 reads CASSLMGGEETQYF. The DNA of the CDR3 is TGTGCCAGCAGCTTAATGGGCGGGGAAGAGACCCAGTACTTC.

The CDR3 here is CASSEIRTGNNQPQHF. The CDR3 DNA sequence: TGTGCCAGCAGTGAGATCAGGACAGGGAATAATCAGCCCCAGCATTTT. V gene TRBV2 combines with J gene TRBJ1-5; 8 positions agree with TRBD1. CDR1 is SNHLY, CDR2 FYNNEI, per germline. Trimming removed 3 bases from V and 4 bases from J; junction bases left unmatched: 8. The CDR3 is 16 amino acids.

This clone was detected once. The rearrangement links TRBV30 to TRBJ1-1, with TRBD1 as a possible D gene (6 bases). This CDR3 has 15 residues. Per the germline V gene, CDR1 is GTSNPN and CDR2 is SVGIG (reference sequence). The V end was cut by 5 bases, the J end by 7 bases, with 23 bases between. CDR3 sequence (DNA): TGTGCCTGGGGCGGTGCGGATAGGGGGGGGCTTGAAGCTTTCTTT. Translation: CAWGGADRGGLEAFF.

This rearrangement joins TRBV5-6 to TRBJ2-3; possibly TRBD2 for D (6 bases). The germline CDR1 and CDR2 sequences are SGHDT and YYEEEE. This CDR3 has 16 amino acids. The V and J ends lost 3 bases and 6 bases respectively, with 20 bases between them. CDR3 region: CASSSHGGGWVDTQYF. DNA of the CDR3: TGTGCCAGCAGCTCCCACGGGGGAGGCTGGGTGGATACGCAGTATTTT. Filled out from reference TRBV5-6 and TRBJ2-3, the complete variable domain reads DAGVTQSPTHLIKTRGQQVTLRCSPKSGHDTVSWYQQALGQGPQFIFQYYEEEERQRGNFPDRFSGHQFPNYSSELNVNALLLGDSALYLCASSSHGGGWVDTQYFGPGTRLTVL.

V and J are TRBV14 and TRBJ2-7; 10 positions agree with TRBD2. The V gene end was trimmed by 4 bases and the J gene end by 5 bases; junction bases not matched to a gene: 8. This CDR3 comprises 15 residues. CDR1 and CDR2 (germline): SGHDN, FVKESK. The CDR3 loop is CASSRSGGAGDEQYF. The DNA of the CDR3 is TGTGCCAGCAGCCGGAGCGGGGGGGCCGGGGACGAGCAGTACTTC.

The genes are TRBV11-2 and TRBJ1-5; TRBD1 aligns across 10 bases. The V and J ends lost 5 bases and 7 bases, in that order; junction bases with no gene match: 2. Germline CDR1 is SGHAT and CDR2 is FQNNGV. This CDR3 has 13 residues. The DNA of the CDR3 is TGTGCCAGCAGCCTGACAGGGGGCCAGCCCCAGCATTTT. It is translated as CASSLTGGQPQHF.